The 20 T cell receptor beta chains in this list originate from one sample, sequenced in a study of regulatory T cells in long-lasting Graves disease. To make TCR beta libraries, researchers used iRepertoire HTBI primers and Arm-PCR of CDR3 regions. TCRdb ran MiXCR on the multiplex PCR reads and lists one entry per CDR3 protein. The data show approximately 440,000 distinct CDR3 sequences, roughly 16% seen once. Time point given: newly diagnosed GD, antithyroid drugs for less than 3 months. Extracted PBMC RNA gave rise to the TCR library. This same sample was also part of a study on T cells in Graves' hyperthyroidism and ophthalmopathy.

Here the sequenced sample was peripheral blood mononuclear cells (PBMCs), taken at new diagnosis, from a patient treated with antithyroid drugs. These receptors originate from a man in his forties with Graves disease.

This clonotype was seen many times. This chain uses TRBV5-1 with TRBJ2-7; 10 bases match TRBD2. V was clipped by 3 bases and J by 5 bases; unmatched bases: 5. The CDR3 is made up of 14 amino acids. Per the germline V gene, CDR1 is SGHRS and CDR2 is YFSETQ. The CDR3 coding sequence is TGCGCCAGCAGCTCAACTAGCGGGACCGACGAGCAGTACTTC. Its protein is CASSSTSGTDEQYF.

Ten or more counts support this clonotype. This rearrangement joins TRBV20-1 to TRBJ2-5; 10 nucleotides agree with TRBD2. J lost 3 bases, V lost 0 bases, and 1 base had no gene match. Germline CDR1 and CDR2: DFQATT and SNEGSKA (reference sequence). The length of the CDR3 is 14 residues. CDR3 sequence: CSARDTSGEETQYF. CDR3 DNA: TGCAGTGCTAGAGATACTAGCGGGGAAGAGACCCAGTACTTC.

The chain joins TRBV7-6 to TRBJ2-1; 8 bases match TRBD2. Trimming took 2 bases from V and 2 from J; bases not matched to a gene: 8. Germline CDR1 SGHVS, CDR2 FNYEAQ. This CDR3 is 17 amino acids long. The CDR3 nucleotides are TGTGCCAGCAGCTTACTAGCGGGTCAACGGACCTACAATGAGCAGTTCTTC. Its protein product is CASSLLAGQRTYNEQFF.

In this sample, this clonotype turned up a few times. J is TRBJ2-2 and V is TRBV20-1; no clear D gene. CDR1 and CDR2 from the germline V gene are DFQATT and SNEGSKA (reference sequence). V was cut by 4 bases and J by 3 bases, with 15 bases left in between. The CDR3 is made up of 15 amino acids. CDR3: CSAKAEFWYTGELFF. In DNA form, the CDR3 reads TGCAGTGCTAAGGCGGAATTTTGGTACACCGGGGAGCTGTTTTTT.

This clonotype was counted at least ten times. The chain couples TRBV18 to TRBJ2-1, with D hard to call. Germline V gene data show CDR1 as KGHSH and CDR2 as LQKENI. V was cut by 3 bases and J by 0 bases, with 6 bases left in between. This CDR3 region has 14 residues. The CDR3 nucleotides read TGTGCCAGCTCACCGTCAAGCTCCTACAATGAGCAGTTCTTC. The encoded protein is CASSPSSSYNEQFF.

The chain couples TRBV20-1 to TRBJ2-7; D uncertain. The CDR3 spans 10 residues. Germline loops: CDR1 DFQATT, CDR2 SNEGSKA (reference sequence). Trimming took off 4 bases at V and 6 bases at J, with 7 bases between the two ends. CDR3 sequence (DNA): TGCAGTGCTATCAGAGGCGAGCAGTACTTC. Translation gives CSAIRGEQYF.

The sample holds many counts of this clonotype. The chain couples TRBV7-2 to TRBJ2-3, with 9 bases fitting TRBD2. Germline CDR1 and CDR2: SGHTA and FQGNSA. CDR3 length equals 15 residues. V lost 2 bases and J lost 6; bases outside the gene matches: 6. The CDR3 loop reads CASSLLAGTPDTQYF. The CDR3 coding sequence is TGTGCCAGCAGCTTACTAGCGGGGACCCCCGATACGCAGTATTTT.

The chain recombines TRBV5-4 with TRBJ2-1, with D tentatively TRBD1 (5 bases). This CDR3 has 15 amino acids. Trimming cost V 2 bases and J 0 bases, with 9 bases left between them. CDR1 and CDR2 (germline): SGHNT, YYREEE (reference sequence). Here the CDR3 reads CASSLQASSYNEQFF. The DNA of the CDR3 is TGTGCCAGCAGCTTACAGGCGAGCTCCTACAATGAGCAGTTCTTC.

At least ten counts were recorded for this clonotype. The rearrangement joins TRBV7-2 to TRBJ2-7; D uncertain. The V end lost 6 bases, the J end lost 3 bases, and 15 bases lay between the germline ends. CDR1 SGHTA and CDR2 FQGNSA come from the germline V gene. CDR3 length: 14 residues. The CDR3 reads CASSASDFLYEQYF. The CDR3 bases are TGTGCCAGCAGTGCCTCGGATTTCCTCTACGAGCAGTACTTC.

For this clonotype: A much larger clone lies one base from this, so it may be a read error. The rearrangement links TRBV3-1 to TRBJ2-2; 7 bases agree with TRBD2. Germline loops: CDR1 LGHDT, CDR2 YNNKEL (reference sequence). The CDR3 has 13 residues. The CDR3, as DNA: TGTGCCAGCAGACGCGGGAGCACCAGGGAGCTGTTTTTT. This encodes CASRRGSTRELFF.

This clonotype was seen a handful of times. This clone may be a read error of a much larger clone one base away. J is TRBJ2-1 and V is TRBV28; a weak D match, TRBD1 (7 bases). The CDR3 sequence is 16 residues long. From germline, CDR1 is MDHEN and CDR2 SYDVKM. In DNA form, the CDR3 reads TGTGCCGGCAGTTTACCTCCGCGGGACAGACTAAATGAGCAGTTCTTC. Encoded protein: CAGSLPPRDRLNEQFF.

Many counts were recorded for this clonotype. The J gene is TRBJ2-3, the V gene TRBV11-2; 10 bases are a match to TRBD2. The germline V gene has CDR1 SGHAT and CDR2 FQNNGV. V gave up 1 base and J gave up 7 bases; unmatched junction bases: 5. The CDR3 has 15 amino acids. The CDR3 region is CASSLGAGGVNTQYF. CDR3 coding DNA: TGTGCCAGCAGCTTAGGAGCGGGAGGGGTAAATACGCAGTATTTT.

This clonotype was seen more than once but under ten times. The rearrangement joins TRBV12-5 to TRBJ2-7; 8 nucleotides agree with TRBD1. The V and J ends lost 6 bases and 5 bases, in that order; junction bases with no gene match: 3. Germline V lookup: CDR1 LGHNT, CDR2 FRNRAP. The CDR3 sequence is 12 residues long. The CDR3 DNA follows: TGTGCTAGTGGCATACAGGGGGACGAGCAGTACTTC. It encodes CASGIQGDEQYF.

In its sample, this clonotype was seen many times. CDR3 bases: TGTGCCAGCGGACAGGGGAGGCTGTACTTC. Protein sequence: CASGQGRLYF. The chain uses TRBV28 and TRBJ2-7; 9 nucleotides line up with TRBD1. J was trimmed by 12 bases and V by 8 bases; bases with no gene match: 5. This CDR3 contains 10 residues. The V gene's germline CDR1 is MDHEN and CDR2 SYDVKM.

This clonotype appeared many times. The rearrangement uses TRBV7-3 and TRBJ2-7, with 12 bases identical to TRBD2. Germline lookup yields CDR1 SGHTA and CDR2 FQGTGA. This CDR3 contains 15 residues. V was pared by 5 bases and J by 4 bases, with 6 bases of the junction left unmatched. CDR3 in amino acids: CASSHLAGGPYEQYF. The CDR3 region has the DNA TGTGCCAGCAGCCACCTAGCGGGAGGGCCTTACGAGCAGTACTTC.

A remark on this clonotype: A far more abundant clone sits one base away, making this likely a read error. The chain employs TRBV30 and TRBJ2-1; D remains unclear. CDR3 length: 11 amino acids. The V end lost 4 bases, the J end lost 10 bases, and 11 bases lay between the germline ends. CDR1 and CDR2 from the germline V gene are GTSNPN and SVGIG (reference sequence). This CDR3 reads CAWKLQDEQFF. The CDR3 coding sequence is TGTGCCTGGAAGCTTCAGGACGAGCAGTTCTTC.

This clonotype was found a few times. V is TRBV20-1 and J is TRBJ2-2; TRBD2 aligns across 10 bases. The CDR3 covers 17 residues. CDR1 and CDR2 (germline): DFQATT, SNEGSKA (reference sequence). The ends lost 1 base at V and 5 bases at J; junction bases unmatched: 10. The CDR3 loop reads CSARVESGRAYTGELFF. As DNA, the CDR3 is TGCAGTGCTAGAGTCGAGAGCGGGAGGGCCTATACCGGGGAGCTGTTTTTT.

The table lists this clonotype with many counts. The V gene is TRBV2, the J gene TRBJ1-2; weak D call: TRBD1 (5 bases). V was cut by 4 bases and J by 3 bases, with 6 bases left in between. Germline loops: CDR1 SNHLY, CDR2 FYNNEI. The CDR3 runs 12 residues. CDR3 amino acids: CASSVRDYGYTF. Here the CDR3 DNA reads TGTGCCAGCAGTGTCAGGGACTATGGCTACACCTTC.

This clonotype has ten or more counts. This chain connects TRBV2 to TRBJ2-3, with TRBD2 as a possible D gene (5 bases). V dropped 1 base and J dropped 2 bases, with 7 bases sitting between them. The length of the CDR3 is 14 residues. Germline V gene lookup returns CDR1 SNHLY and CDR2 FYNNEI. The CDR3 DNA reads TGTGCCAGCAGTGAAGGGGGAGCCACAGATACGCAGTATTTT. Protein: CASSEGGATDTQYF.

V usage is TRBV12-5 and J usage is TRBJ1-2; 9 bases line up with TRBD1. Germline V gives CDR1 LGHNT, CDR2 FRNRAP. The CDR3 spans 11 residues. After removal of 7 bases from V and 13 bases from J, the junction contained 7 bases not matched to a gene. The CDR3 nucleotides read TGTGCTAGTGATCGCGGGACAGGGCCCACCTTC. Protein sequence: CASDRGTGPTF.